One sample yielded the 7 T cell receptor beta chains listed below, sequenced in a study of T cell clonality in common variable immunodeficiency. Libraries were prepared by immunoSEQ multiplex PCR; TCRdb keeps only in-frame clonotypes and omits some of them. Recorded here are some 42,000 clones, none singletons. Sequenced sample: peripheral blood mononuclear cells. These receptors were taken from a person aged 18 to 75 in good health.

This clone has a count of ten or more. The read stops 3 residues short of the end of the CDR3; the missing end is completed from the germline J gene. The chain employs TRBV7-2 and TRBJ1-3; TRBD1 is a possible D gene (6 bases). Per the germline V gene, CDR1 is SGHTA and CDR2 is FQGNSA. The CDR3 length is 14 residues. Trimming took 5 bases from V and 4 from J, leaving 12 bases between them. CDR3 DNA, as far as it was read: TGTGCCAGCAGCGGAGGGGGGGTCGGAAACACC. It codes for CASSGGGVGNT. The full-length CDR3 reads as CASSGGGVGNTIYF. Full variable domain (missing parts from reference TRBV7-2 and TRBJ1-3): GAGVSQSPSNKVTEKGKDVELRCDPISGHTALYWYRQSLGQGLEFLIYFQGNSAPDKSGLPSDRFSAERTGGSVSTLTIQRTQQEDSAVYLCASSGGGVGNTIYFGEGSWLTVV.

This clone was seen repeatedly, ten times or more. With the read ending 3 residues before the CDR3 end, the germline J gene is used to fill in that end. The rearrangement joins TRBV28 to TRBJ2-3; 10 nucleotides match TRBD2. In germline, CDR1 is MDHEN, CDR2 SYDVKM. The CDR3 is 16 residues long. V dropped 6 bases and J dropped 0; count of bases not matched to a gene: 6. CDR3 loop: CASRGGLATSTDTQYF. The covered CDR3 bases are TGTGCCAGCAGAGGGGGACTAGCGACTAGCACAGATACG.

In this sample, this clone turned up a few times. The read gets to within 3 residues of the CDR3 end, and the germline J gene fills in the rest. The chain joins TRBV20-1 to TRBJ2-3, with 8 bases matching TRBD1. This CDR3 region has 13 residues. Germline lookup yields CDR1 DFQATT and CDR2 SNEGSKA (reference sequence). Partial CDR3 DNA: TGCAGTGCTCGGGACAGGTTCAATCAGCCG. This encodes CSARDRFNQP. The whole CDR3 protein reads CSARDRFNQPQYF.

The CDR3 sequence is CASSEEAIGLAAYEQYF. Incomplete CDR3 DNA: TGTGCCAGCAGTGAAGAAGCAATAGGACTAGCGGCCTACGAG. V is TRBV6-1 and J is TRBJ2-7; 10 bases agree with TRBD2. The read ends 3 residues before the CDR3 terminus; that terminus is restored from the germline J gene. The CDR3 runs 17 residues. The ends lost 1 base at V and 2 bases at J; junction bases unmatched: 8. Germline values: CDR1 MNHNS, CDR2 SASEGT.

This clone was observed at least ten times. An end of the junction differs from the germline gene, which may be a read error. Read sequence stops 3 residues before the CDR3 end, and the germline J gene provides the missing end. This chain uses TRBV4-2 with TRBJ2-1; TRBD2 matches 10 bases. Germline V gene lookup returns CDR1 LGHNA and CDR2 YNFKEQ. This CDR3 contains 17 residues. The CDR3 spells CASSQASGSLPYNEQFF. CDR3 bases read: TGCGCCAGCAGCCAAGCTAGCGGGAGCCTGCCCTACAATGAG.

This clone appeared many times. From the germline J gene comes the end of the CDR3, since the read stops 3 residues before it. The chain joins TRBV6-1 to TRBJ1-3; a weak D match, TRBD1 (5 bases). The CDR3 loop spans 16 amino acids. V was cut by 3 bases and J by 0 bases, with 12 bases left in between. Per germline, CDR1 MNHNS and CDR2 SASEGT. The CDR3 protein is CASSENIGGSGNTIYF. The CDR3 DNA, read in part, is TGTGCCAGCAGTGAGAACATCGGGGGCTCTGGAAACACC.

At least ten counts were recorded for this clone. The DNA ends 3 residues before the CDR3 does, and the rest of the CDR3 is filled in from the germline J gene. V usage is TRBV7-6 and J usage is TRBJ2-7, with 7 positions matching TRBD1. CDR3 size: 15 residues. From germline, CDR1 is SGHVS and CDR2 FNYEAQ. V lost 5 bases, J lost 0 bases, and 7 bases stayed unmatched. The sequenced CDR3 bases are TGTGCCAGCAGCCAGGGGACAGCAAGCTCCTACGAG. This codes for CASSQGTASSYE. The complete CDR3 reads CASSQGTASSYEQYF.